Reported below is one T cell receptor beta chain. CDR1 MDHEN and CDR2 SYDVKM come from the germline V gene. The CDR3 runs to 15 residues. V was shortened by 0 bases and J by 1 base, with 7 bases between the two germline ends. This sample is part of a study of blood T cell repertoires in COVID-19. The wider study: Samples representing acute and convalescent COVID-19 were sourced from the United States, Italy and Spain. The cDNA or gDNA used as material had been derived from T cells, B-cell-depleted T cells, or PBMCs.

Sequencing was performed with immunoSEQ multiplex PCR; in TCRdb, only in-frame clones are kept and a portion is missing. The profile shows tens of thousands of clones, more than 80% of them singletons. This TCR was recovered from a human donor in a cohort sampled during active COVID-19. J is TRBJ1-3 and V is TRBV28; D is unclear. The material sequenced was peripheral blood. The CDR3 loop is CASSLWAVSGNTIYF. The CDR3 DNA is TGTGCCAGCAGTTTATGGGCAGTATCTGGAAACACCATATATTTT.